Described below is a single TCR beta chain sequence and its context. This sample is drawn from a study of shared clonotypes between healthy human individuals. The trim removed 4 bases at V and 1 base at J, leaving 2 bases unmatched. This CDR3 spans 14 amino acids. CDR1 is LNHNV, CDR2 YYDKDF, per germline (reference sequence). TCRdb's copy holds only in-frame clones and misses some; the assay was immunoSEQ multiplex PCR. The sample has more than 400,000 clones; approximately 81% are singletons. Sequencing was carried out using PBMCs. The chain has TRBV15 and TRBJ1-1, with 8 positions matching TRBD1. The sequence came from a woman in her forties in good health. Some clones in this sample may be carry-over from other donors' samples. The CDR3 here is CATSIDRGNTEAFF. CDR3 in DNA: TGTGCCACCAGCATAGACAGGGGGAACACTGAAGCTTTCTTT.